The clone carrying this T cell receptor beta chain appeared a single time. This sample was taken from a study of blood T cell repertoires in COVID-19. About the study: Italy, Spain and the United States were the sources of the convalescent and acute COVID-19 samples.

In the study's own analysis: Estimated nucleated cell counts came from reference gene primer amplification. TCRdb's copy holds only in-frame clones and misses some; the assay was immunoSEQ multiplex PCR. That table supplies the V and J calls and clone size; D and trimming were determined from the DNA. The sample holds 150,000 to 200,000 clones, around 84% seen once. Germline assignment: CDR1 SGHRS and CDR2 YFSETQ. The CDR3 length is 14 residues. The ends lost 4 bases at V and 4 bases at J; junction bases unmatched: 5. The origin of this receptor is a man aged 40-49 years with active or convalescent COVID-19. The sample comprised peripheral blood. The J gene is TRBJ1-1, the V gene TRBV5-1; 9 nucleotides agree with TRBD1. The CDR3 DNA sequence: TGCGCCAGCAGCGCGGGACAGGGATCCACTGAAGCTTTCTTT. This gives the protein CASSAGQGSTEAFF.